This T cell receptor (beta chain) was retrieved from a study of T cells in Graves' hyperthyroidism and ophthalmopathy. Study overall: Upon initial diagnosis and before any treatment, peripheral blood was collected. Study-wide points: Most thyroid clonotypes expanded above 0.001 appeared in blood too. Onset of ophthalmopathy came a median roughly 6 months after the model predicted it.

This clonotype was observed at least ten times. Its antigen is undetermined. The germline gives CDR1 MNHEY, CDR2 SVGAGI. V gave up 0 bases and J gave up 6 bases, with 12 bases separating them. This CDR3 has 15 amino acids. From RNA transcripts, TCR beta CDR3 regions were amplified. The HTBI primer set was used in a first-round RT-PCR of the TCR CDR3. TCRdb used MiXCR to reprocess the multiplex PCR reads, holding one entry per CDR3 protein. The sample lists a few hundred thousand distinct CDR3 sequences, about 15% occurring once. The sequence was obtained from a woman in her thirties with Graves' ophthalmopathy. The chain combines TRBV6-5 with TRBJ2-1, with TRBD2 as a possible D gene (6 bases). The sequencing input was blood. The CDR3: CASSYSGTWGNEQFF. The CDR3 DNA is TGTGCCAGCAGTTACTCAGGGACTTGGGGCAATGAGCAGTTCTTC.